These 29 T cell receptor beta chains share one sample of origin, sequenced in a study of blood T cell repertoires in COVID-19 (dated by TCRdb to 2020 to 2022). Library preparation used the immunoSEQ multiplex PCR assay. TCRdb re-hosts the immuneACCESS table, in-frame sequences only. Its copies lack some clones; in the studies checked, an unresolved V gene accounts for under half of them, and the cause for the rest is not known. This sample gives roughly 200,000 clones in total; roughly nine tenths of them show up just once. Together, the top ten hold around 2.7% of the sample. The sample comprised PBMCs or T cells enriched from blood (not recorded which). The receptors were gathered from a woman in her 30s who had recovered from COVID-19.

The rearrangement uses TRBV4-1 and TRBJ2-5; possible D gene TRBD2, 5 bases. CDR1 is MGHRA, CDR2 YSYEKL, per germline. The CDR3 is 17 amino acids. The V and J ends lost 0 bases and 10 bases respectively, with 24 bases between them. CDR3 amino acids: CASSQDPLAGEVVGQYF. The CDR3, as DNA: TGCGCCAGCAGCCAAGACCCCCTAGCAGGCGAGGTAGTTGGCCAGTACTTC.

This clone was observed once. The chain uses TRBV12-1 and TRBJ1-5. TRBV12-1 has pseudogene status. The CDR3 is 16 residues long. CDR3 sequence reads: CASSFGPPRSNQPQHF. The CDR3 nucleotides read TGTGCCAGCAGCTTTGGGCCCCCTAGGAGCAATCAGCCCCAGCATTTT.

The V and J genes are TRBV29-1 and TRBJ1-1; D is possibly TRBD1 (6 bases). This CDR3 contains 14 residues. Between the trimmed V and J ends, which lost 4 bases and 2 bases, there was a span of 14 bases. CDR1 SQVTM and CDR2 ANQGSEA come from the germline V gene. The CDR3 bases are TGCAGCGTTGCTTTAAGGGACATCAACACTGAAGCTTTCTTT. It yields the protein CSVALRDINTEAFF. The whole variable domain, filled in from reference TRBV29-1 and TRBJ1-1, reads SAVISQKPSRDICQRGTSLTIQCQVDSQVTMMFWYRQQPGQSLTLIATANQGSEATYESGFVIDKFPISRPNLTFSTLTVSNMSPEDSSIYLCSVALRDINTEAFFGQGTRLTVV.

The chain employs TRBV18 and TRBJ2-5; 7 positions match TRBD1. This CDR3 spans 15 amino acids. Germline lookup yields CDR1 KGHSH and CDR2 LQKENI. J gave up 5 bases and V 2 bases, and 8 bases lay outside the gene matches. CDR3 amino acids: CASSPSPNRGETQYF. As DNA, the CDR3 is TGTGCCAGCTCACCAAGTCCCAACAGGGGTGAGACCCAGTACTTC.

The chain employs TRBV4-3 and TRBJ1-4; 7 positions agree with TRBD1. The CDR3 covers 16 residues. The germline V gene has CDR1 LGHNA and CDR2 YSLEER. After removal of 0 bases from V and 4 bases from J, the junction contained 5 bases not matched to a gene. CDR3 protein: CASSQDFQGVNEKLFF. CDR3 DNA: TGCGCCAGCAGCCAAGATTTCCAGGGGGTTAATGAAAAACTGTTTTTT.

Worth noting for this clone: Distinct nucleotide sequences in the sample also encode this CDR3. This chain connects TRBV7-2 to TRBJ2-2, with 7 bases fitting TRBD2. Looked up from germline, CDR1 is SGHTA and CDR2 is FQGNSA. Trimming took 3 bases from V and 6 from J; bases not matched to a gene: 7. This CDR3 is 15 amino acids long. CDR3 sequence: CASSFLTGGAGELFF. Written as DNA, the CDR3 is TGTGCCAGCAGCTTCCTAACTGGGGGGGCCGGGGAGCTGTTTTTT. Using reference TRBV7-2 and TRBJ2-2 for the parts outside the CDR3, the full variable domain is GAGVSQSPSNKVTEKGKDVELRCDPISGHTALYWYRQSLGQGLEFLIYFQGNSAPDKSGLPSDRFSAERTGGSVSTLTIQRTQQEDSAVYLCASSFLTGGAGELFFGEGSRLTVL.

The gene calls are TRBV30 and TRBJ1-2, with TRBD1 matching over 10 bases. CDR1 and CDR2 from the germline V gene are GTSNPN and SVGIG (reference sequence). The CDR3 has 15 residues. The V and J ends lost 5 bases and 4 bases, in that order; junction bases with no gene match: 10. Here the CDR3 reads CAWELRDRGSYGYTF. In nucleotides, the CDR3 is TGTGCCTGGGAACTCCGGGACAGGGGATCCTATGGCTACACCTTC.

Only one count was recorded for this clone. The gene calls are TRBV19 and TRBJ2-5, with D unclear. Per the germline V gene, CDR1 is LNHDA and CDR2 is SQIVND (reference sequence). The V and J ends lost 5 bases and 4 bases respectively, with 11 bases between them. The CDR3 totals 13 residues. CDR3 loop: CASSFSTGETQYF. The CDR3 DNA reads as TGTGCCAGTAGTTTTAGCACGGGAGAGACCCAGTACTTC.

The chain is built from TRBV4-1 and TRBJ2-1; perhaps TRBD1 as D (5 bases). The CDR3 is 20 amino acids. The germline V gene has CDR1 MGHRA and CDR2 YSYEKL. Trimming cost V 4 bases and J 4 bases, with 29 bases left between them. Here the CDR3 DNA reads TGCGCCAGCAGCCCAGGGTCGTATGATGGCGGATCACTACTTTACAATGAGCAGTTCTTC. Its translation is CASSPGSYDGGSLLYNEQFF.

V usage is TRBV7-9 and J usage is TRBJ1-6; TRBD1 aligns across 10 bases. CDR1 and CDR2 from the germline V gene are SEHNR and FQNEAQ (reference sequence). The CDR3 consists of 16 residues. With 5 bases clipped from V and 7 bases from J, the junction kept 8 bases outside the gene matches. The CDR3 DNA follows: TGTGCCAGCAGCCCCCCTGCGGGACAGGGGAATTCACCCCTCCACTTT. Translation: CASSPPAGQGNSPLHF. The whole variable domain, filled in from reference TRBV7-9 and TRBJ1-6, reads DTGVSQNPRHKITKRGQNVTFRCDPISEHNRLYWYRQTLGQGPEFLTYFQNEAQLEKSRLLSDRFSAERPKGSFSTLEIQRTEQGDSAMYLCASSPPAGQGNSPLHFGNGTRLTVT.

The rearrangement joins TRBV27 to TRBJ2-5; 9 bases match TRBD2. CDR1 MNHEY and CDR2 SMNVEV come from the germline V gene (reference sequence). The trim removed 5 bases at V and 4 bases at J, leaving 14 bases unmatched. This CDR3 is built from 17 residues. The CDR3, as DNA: TGTGCCAGCAGTCCCGGGAGGCGGGGGGGTATGGGAGAGACCCAGTACTTC. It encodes CASSPGRRGGMGETQYF.

The CDR3 DNA sequence: TGTGCCACCAGCAGTAATGACAGGGGAGGGGAGACCCAGTACTTC. It yields the protein CATSSNDRGGETQYF. The rearrangement links TRBV15 to TRBJ2-5, with TRBD1 as a possible D gene (8 bases). Looked up from germline, CDR1 is LNHNV and CDR2 is YYDKDF (reference sequence). V was cut by 3 bases and J by 5 bases, with 16 bases left in between. The CDR3 extends over 15 amino acids. The full variable domain, its missing parts supplied by reference TRBV15 and TRBJ2-5, is DAMVIQNPRYQVTQFGKPVTLSCSQTLNHNVMYWYQQKSSQAPKLLFHYYDKDFNNEADTPDNFQSRRPNTSFCFLDIRSPGLGDTAMYLCATSSNDRGGETQYFGPGTRLLVL.

CDR3 residues: CASSLSGGTKNIQYF. The DNA of the CDR3 is TGTGCCAGCAGCTTATCGGGGGGAACCAAAAACATTCAGTACTTC. The genes are TRBV7-3 and TRBJ2-4; 7 positions agree with TRBD2. The CDR3 contains 15 residues. The V gene's germline CDR1 is SGHTA and CDR2 FQGTGA. Trimming cost V 2 bases and J 2 bases; bases outside gene matches: 3.

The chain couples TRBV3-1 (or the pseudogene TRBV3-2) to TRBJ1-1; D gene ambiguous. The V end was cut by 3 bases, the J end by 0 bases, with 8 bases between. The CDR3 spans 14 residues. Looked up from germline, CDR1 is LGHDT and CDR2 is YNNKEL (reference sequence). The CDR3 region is CASSQRKLNTEAFF. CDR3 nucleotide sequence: TGTGCCAGCAGCCAGAGGAAGCTGAACACTGAAGCTTTCTTT.

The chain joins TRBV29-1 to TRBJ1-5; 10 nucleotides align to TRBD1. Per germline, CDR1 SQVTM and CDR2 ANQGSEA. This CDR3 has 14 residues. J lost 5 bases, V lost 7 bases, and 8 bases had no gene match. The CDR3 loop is CSATAGTGDQPQHF. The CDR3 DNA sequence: TGCAGCGCTACTGCCGGGACAGGGGATCAGCCCCAGCATTTT.

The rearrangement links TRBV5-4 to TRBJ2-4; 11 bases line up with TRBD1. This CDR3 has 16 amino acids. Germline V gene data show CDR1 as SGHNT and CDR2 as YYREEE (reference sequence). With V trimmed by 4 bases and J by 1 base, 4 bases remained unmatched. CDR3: CASSQGQGAAKNIQYF. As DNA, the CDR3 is TGTGCCAGCAGCCAAGGACAGGGGGCGGCCAAAAACATTCAGTACTTC.

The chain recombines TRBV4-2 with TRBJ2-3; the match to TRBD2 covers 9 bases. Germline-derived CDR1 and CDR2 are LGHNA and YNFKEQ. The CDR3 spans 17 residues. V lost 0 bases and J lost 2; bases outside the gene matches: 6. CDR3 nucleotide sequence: TGTGCCAGCAGCCAAGATCCCCTAGCGGGGTACACAGATACGCAGTATTTT. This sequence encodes CASSQDPLAGYTDTQYF.

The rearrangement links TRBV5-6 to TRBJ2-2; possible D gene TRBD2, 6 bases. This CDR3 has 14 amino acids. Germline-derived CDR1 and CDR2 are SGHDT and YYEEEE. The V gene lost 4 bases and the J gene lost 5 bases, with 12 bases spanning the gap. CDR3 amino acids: CASSGGLMTGELFF. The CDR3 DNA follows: TGTGCCAGCAGCGGGGGGTTGATGACCGGGGAGCTGTTTTTT.

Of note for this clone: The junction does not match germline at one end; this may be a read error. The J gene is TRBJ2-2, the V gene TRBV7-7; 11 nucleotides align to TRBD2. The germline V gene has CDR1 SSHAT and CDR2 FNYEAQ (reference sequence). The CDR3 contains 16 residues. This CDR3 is CASSFSTSGVTGELFF. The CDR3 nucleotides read TGTGCTAGCAGCTTCTCGACTAGCGGGGTAACCGGGGAGCTGTTTTTT.

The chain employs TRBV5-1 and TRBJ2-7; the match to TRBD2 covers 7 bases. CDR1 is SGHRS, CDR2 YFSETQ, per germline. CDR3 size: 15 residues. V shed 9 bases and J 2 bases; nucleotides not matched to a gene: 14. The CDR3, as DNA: TGCGCCACCTCCGCTCAGACGGGGGGTCCCTACGAGCAGTACTTC. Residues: CATSAQTGGPYEQYF.

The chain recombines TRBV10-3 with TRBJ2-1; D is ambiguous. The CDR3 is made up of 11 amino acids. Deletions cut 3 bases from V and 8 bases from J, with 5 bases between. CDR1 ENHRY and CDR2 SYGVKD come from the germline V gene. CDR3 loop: CAISEIYEQFF. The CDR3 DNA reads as TGTGCCATCAGTGAAATATATGAGCAGTTCTTC.

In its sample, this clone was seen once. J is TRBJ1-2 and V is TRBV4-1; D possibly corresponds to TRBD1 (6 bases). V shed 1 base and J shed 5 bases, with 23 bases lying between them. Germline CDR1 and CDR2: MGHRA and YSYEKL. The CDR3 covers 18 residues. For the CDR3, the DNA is TGCGCCAGCAGCCAAGGCCTCCGGGACACCCAAAGGGGGTATGGCTACACCTTC. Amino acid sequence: CASSQGLRDTQRGYGYTF.

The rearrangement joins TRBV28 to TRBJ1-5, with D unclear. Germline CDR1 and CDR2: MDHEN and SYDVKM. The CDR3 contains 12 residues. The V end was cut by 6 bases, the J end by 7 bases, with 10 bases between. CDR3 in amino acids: CASRTYDQPQHF. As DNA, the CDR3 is TGTGCCAGCAGGACTTATGACCAGCCCCAGCATTTT.

As DNA, the CDR3 is TGTGCCAGCAGCCAAGATCAAGTTGGCGGGGGGGCCGGCTACGAGCAGTACTTC. Protein: CASSQDQVGGGAGYEQYF. This rearrangement joins TRBV4-2 to TRBJ2-7; 9 bases are shared with TRBD2. The V gene end was trimmed by 0 bases and the J gene end by 3 bases; junction bases not matched to a gene: 12. Germline CDR1 LGHNA, CDR2 YNFKEQ. CDR3 size: 18 residues.

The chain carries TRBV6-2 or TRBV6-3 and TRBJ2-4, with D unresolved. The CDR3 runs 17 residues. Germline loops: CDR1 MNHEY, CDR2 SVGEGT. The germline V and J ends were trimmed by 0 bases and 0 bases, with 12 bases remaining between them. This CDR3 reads CASSYSIDSLAKNIQYF. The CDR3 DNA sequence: TGTGCCAGCAGTTACTCGATAGATAGTCTAGCCAAAAACATTCAGTACTTC.

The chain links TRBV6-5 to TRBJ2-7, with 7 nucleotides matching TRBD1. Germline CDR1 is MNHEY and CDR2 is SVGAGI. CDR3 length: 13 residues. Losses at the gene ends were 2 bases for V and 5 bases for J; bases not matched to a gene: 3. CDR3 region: CASSYGQGDEQYF. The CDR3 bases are TGTGCCAGCAGTTACGGGCAGGGGGACGAGCAGTACTTC.

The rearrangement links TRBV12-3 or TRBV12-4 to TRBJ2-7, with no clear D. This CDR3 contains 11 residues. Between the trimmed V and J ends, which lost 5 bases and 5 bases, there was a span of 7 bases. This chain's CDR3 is CASSPSHEQYF. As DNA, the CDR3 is TGTGCCAGCAGTCCTAGTCACGAGCAGTACTTC.

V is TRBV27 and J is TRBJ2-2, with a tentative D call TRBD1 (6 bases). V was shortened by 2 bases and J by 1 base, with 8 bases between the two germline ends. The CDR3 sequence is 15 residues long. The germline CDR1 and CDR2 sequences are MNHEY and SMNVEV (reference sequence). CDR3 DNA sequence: TGTGCCAGCAGTTTAGGGACACAGAACACCGGGGAGCTGTTTTTT. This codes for CASSLGTQNTGELFF.

The CDR3 DNA sequence: TGCGCCAGCAGCCCTTTTCTTGTGGGGAGCGGGACACCATATTCACCCCTCCACTTT. Protein product: CASSPFLVGSGTPYSPLHF. The chain uses TRBV5-1 and TRBJ1-6; TRBD1 is a possible D gene (6 bases). The CDR3 is 19 amino acids. Germline V gene lookup returns CDR1 SGHRS and CDR2 YFSETQ. Trimming cost V 4 bases and J 8 bases, with 28 bases left between them.